This T cell receptor beta chain originates from a study of blood T cell repertoires in COVID-19 (dated by TCRdb to the early 2020s). With respect to the entire study: Recovered participants in ImmuneRACE Cohort 3 were defined as having two consecutive negative NP/OP PCR tests, clearance from a healthcare professional, or resolution of symptoms. The collaborator samples originated in the United States, Italy and Spain and spanned the acute and convalescent phases of COVID-19. The prospective study material was composed of cDNA or gDNA derived from T cells, B-cell-depleted T cells, or PBMCs. Subjects who had been exposed to COVID-19, were actively infected with it, or had recovered from it provided the deeply sampled blood TCRbeta repertoires that made up the dataset. The repertoires were released in a freely available public database meant as a resource for research on the immune response to SARS-CoV-2. Samples were obtained from the ongoing ImmuneRACE study (first 160 participants) and from about 1,300 subjects provided by 6 global collaborators. A de-identified subject ID, COVID-19 status, age in years and sex were almost always included in the sample metadata. Where available, HLA class I and class II types were obtained from metadata supplied by the sample provider rather than from assay-based typing.

The germline V gene encodes CDR1 MDHEN and CDR2 SYDVKM. V loses 5 bases, J loses 6 bases, and the germline ends lie 16 bases apart. From the cysteine up to the phenylalanine, the CDR3 has a length of 14 residues. Only the CDR3 DNA is retained, 42 bases long and in frame from the first base. The immunoSEQ Assay, a bias-controlled multiplex PCR, was used to amplify TCRbeta CDR3 regions from genomic DNA. Per the original workflow: The number of nucleated cells in each sample was estimated from the amplification of reference gene primers within the assay. Sequence reads were collapsed and filtered to measure the absolute abundance of every unique TCRbeta CDR3 rearrangement. Productive Simpson clonality was computed per sample as the square root of Simpson's diversity index over productive rearrangements. The table comes from immuneACCESS by way of TCRdb, which keeps in-frame sequences with V and J called. Part of the clones is missing from these tables; in studies checked, under half for an unresolved V gene and the rest for unknown reasons. V and J calls and clone size follow that table, whereas D and trimming were derived from the DNA. A total of 200,000 to 250,000 clones appear in this sample, around 85% of them only once. The ten largest clonotypes hold roughly 3.3% of the sample.

Findings and caveats that apply to the study as a whole: How much clinical and demographic metadata was included differed by source and by participant, and the metadata was provided uncurated.

Notes on this clone: Its antigen remains undetermined. There are no base qualities to consult, and no much larger clone falls within one base.

Enrolling through a virtual design, the prospective study's participants ranged in age from roughly 18 to 89 years and lived across roughly 23 United States geographic areas. Cohort assignment in the prospective study relied on participant-reported clinical history from a screening survey and a study questionnaire. In the prospective study, whole blood, serum and a nasopharyngeal or oropharyngeal swab were collected from each participant by mobile phlebotomists. Prospective study participants could optionally give additional blood draws and questionnaires over an approximately two-month period. Prospective study blood samples were shipped either frozen or at room temperature before DNA extraction.

The clonotype was recovered from a woman between 45 and 60 years old in a cohort exposed to, infected with or recovered from COVID-19 (not recorded which). The sample consisted of PBMCs or T cells enriched from blood (not recorded which). Recombination connected TRBV28 to TRBJ1-1, and the D gene may be TRBD1, 6 bases matching. The CDR3 corresponds to CASSGGALFAEAFF. The nucleotides read TGTGCCAGCAGTGGGGGGGCTTTATTCGCTGAAGCTTTCTTT. The entire variable domain, with the stretches around the CDR3 drawn from the reference TRBV28 and TRBJ1-1 proteins, is DVKVTQSSRYLVKRTGEKVFLECVQDMDHENMFWYRQDPGLGLRLIYFSYDVKMKEKGDIPEGYSVSREKKERFSLILESASTNQTSMYLCASSGGALFAEAFFGQGTRLTVV.